The clone carrying this TCR beta chain was recorded at least ten times. What it binds is not known. The data belong to a study of early T cells in non-severe SARS-CoV-2 infection. Turning to the study itself: The study sequenced bulk RNA from unsorted whole blood, with chains unpaired. Findings of the study overall: A preference for anti-spike CD8 responses marked VDJdb matching, which missed private and CD4 specificities.

TCRdb used MiXCR to reprocess the 5' RACE reads, holding one entry per CDR3 protein. The sample consists of 55,000 to 75,000 distinct CDR3 sequences, approximately 10% of them appearing once. Germline CDR1 MNHEY, CDR2 SMNVEV (reference sequence). V dropped 6 bases and J dropped 0 bases, with 12 bases sitting between them. The CDR3 sequence is 15 residues long. This TCR was sampled from an adult who was a healthcare worker with PCR-confirmed SARS-CoV-2 infection or an uninfected control (not recorded which). V gene TRBV27 combines with J gene TRBJ2-1; D perhaps matches TRBD2 (5 bases). Specimen: whole blood. The CDR3 DNA reads as TGTGCCAGCAGCCCGGACGGAGGCTCCTACAATGAGCAGTTCTTC. Translated: CASSPDGGSYNEQFF.